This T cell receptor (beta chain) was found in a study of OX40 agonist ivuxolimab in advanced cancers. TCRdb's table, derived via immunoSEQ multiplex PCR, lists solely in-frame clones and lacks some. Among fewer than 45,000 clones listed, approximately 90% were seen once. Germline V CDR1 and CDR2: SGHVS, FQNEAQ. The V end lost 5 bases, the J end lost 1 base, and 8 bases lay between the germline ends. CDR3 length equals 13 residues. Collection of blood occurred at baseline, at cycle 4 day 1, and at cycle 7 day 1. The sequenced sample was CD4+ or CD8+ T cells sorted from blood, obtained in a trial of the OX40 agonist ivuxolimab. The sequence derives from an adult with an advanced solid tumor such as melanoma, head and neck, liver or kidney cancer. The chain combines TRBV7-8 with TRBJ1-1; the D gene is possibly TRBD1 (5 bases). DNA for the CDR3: TGTGCCAGCAGCCGGGGGGGGAACACTGAAGCTTTCTTT. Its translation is CASSRGGNTEAFF.